These 27 T cell receptor beta chains came from one sample sequenced in a study of blood T cell repertoires in COVID-19. Only in-frame clones appear in the TCRdb table, and some are missing; sequencing was by immunoSEQ multiplex PCR. Of about 150,000 clones in the sample, roughly 80% were seen once. The specimen was peripheral blood. Receptors originate from a human donor in a cohort sampled during active COVID-19.

This clone was counted only a few times. V and J are TRBV15 and TRBJ2-5; a weak D match, TRBD1 (6 bases). The CDR3 sequence is 14 residues long. Trimming left V 4 bases short and J 1 base short, with 10 bases between. The germline V gene has CDR1 LNHNV and CDR2 YYDKDF (reference sequence). CDR3 bases: TGTGCCACCAGCAAGAGACAGGTCCAAGAGACCCAGTACTTC. Protein product: CATSKRQVQETQYF.

This chain connects TRBV5-1 to TRBJ2-2; 9 bases agree with TRBD1. Per germline, CDR1 SGHRS and CDR2 YFSETQ. This CDR3 spans 15 amino acids. V was pared by 1 base and J by 7 bases, with 5 bases of the junction left unmatched. As DNA, the CDR3 is TGCGCCAGCAGCTTGCAGGGACAGGGCGGCGGGGAGCTGTTTTTT. As protein: CASSLQGQGGGELFF.

The chain couples TRBV27 to TRBJ2-7; D remains unclear. The CDR3 totals 15 residues. Germline CDR1 and CDR2: MNHEY and SMNVEV (reference sequence). V was trimmed by 0 bases and J by 3 bases, leaving 12 bases between them. Written as DNA, the CDR3 is TGTGCCAGCAGTTTATCCCCTCACACCAGCTACGAGCAGTACTTC. This gives the protein CASSLSPHTSYEQYF.

The chain joins TRBV12-5 to TRBJ1-1, with 7 bases identical to TRBD1. The CDR3 extends over 15 amino acids. After removal of 1 base from V and 3 bases from J, the junction contained 5 bases not matched to a gene. Germline values: CDR1 LGHNT, CDR2 FRNRAP. The CDR3 DNA is TGTGCTAGTGGTTTGGGACAGGGTCTGGACACTGAAGCTTTCTTT. Translating gives CASGLGQGLDTEAFF.

This clone occurred a few times. The rearrangement links TRBV2 to TRBJ2-2, with 7 bases lining up with TRBD2. The V gene end was trimmed by 2 bases and the J gene end by 0 bases; junction bases not matched to a gene: 3. In germline, CDR1 is SNHLY, CDR2 FYNNEI. The length of the CDR3 is 16 residues. Here the CDR3 reads CASSENGGANTGELFF. CDR3 in DNA: TGTGCCAGCAGTGAAAATGGGGGGGCGAACACCGGGGAGCTGTTTTTT.

The chain recombines TRBV24-1 with TRBJ1-1, with 9 positions matching TRBD1. CDR3 size: 13 residues. Germline assignment: CDR1 KGHDR and CDR2 SFDVKD. V shed 7 bases, J shed 4 bases, and the junction held 3 bases outside the gene matches. CDR3 sequence reads: CATRTGGGTEAFF. CDR3 in DNA: TGTGCCACCAGGACAGGGGGAGGCACTGAAGCTTTCTTT.

This clone occurred once. The chain carries TRBV5-4 and TRBJ2-1; 7 bases line up with TRBD1. Losses at the gene ends were 4 bases for V and 6 bases for J; bases not matched to a gene: 7. Germline CDR1 reads SGHNT; CDR2 reads YYREEE (reference sequence). The CDR3 has 14 residues. The CDR3 spells CASSIRDSSNEQFF. The CDR3 nucleotides are TGTGCCAGCAGCATCCGGGACAGTTCCAATGAGCAGTTCTTC.

The chain has TRBV11-2 and TRBJ2-5; 7 nucleotides align to TRBD1. Per germline, CDR1 SGHAT and CDR2 FQNNGV. The J segment lost 4 bases and the V segment lost 5 bases, leaving 7 bases of the junction unmatched. The CDR3 contains 14 residues. The CDR3 loop is CASSPGQFRETQYF. CDR3 in DNA: TGTGCCAGCAGCCCGGGACAGTTTAGAGAGACCCAGTACTTC.

V gene TRBV6-5 combines with J gene TRBJ2-1, with 13 bases that match TRBD2. Trimming took 6 bases from V and 7 from J; bases not matched to a gene: 6. Germline CDR1 MNHEY, CDR2 SVGAGI. The CDR3 sequence is 15 residues long. The CDR3 region is CASSRGLAGKNEQFF. DNA of the CDR3: TGTGCCAGCAGCCGGGGACTAGCGGGGAAAAATGAGCAGTTCTTC.

The genes are TRBV5-1 and TRBJ2-2; a weak D match, TRBD2 (6 bases). The germline V gene encodes CDR1 SGHRS and CDR2 YFSETQ. This CDR3 comprises 15 residues. Trimming cost V 0 bases and J 6 bases, with 12 bases left between them. The CDR3: CASSLGGLTAGELFF. The CDR3, as DNA: TGCGCCAGCAGCTTGGGGGGACTGACGGCCGGGGAGCTGTTTTTT.

DNA for the CDR3: TGTGCCAGCAGCTTCAACAGGGTTGGAAACACCATATATTTT. It specifies CASSFNRVGNTIYF. This chain connects TRBV7-8 to TRBJ1-3; TRBD1 is a possible D gene (6 bases). Germline CDR1 SGHVS, CDR2 FQNEAQ. V lost 3 bases and J 3 bases, leaving 9 bases between the germline ends. The CDR3 consists of 14 residues.

The chain carries TRBV4-1 and TRBJ1-3; the D is unclear. Germline values: CDR1 MGHRA, CDR2 YSYEKL. Trimming took off 1 base at V and 3 bases at J, with 10 bases between the two ends. The CDR3 totals 15 residues. The CDR3 nucleotides read TGCGCCAGCAGCCAAGGCCCCATACTTGGAAACACCATATATTTT. Amino acid sequence: CASSQGPILGNTIYF.

This rearrangement joins TRBV2 to TRBJ2-7; possibly TRBD2 for D (7 bases). Trimming left V 11 bases short and J 7 bases short, with 15 bases between. Germline lookup yields CDR1 SNHLY and CDR2 FYNNEI. The CDR3 runs to 11 residues. The CDR3 DNA is TGTGCCTGGGGGGGGCGCGGAGAGCAGTACTTC. Protein sequence: CAWGGRGEQYF.

CDR3 bases: TGTGCCATCAGTGAGAGGCCTACAGGGGGCAAGGGGGAGCTGTTTTTT. Translating gives CAISERPTGGKGELFF. V usage is TRBV10-3 and J usage is TRBJ2-2; 9 bases map to TRBD1. CDR1 is ENHRY, CDR2 SYGVKD, per germline. This CDR3 is 16 amino acids long. Trimming cost V 2 bases and J 8 bases; bases outside gene matches: 9.

The rearrangement uses TRBV5-1 and TRBJ1-2; 9 positions agree with TRBD1. CDR3 size: 16 residues. Trimming cost V 5 bases and J 0 bases; bases outside gene matches: 8. Germline lookup yields CDR1 SGHRS and CDR2 YFSETQ. CDR3 nucleotide sequence: TGCGCCAGCAGGGACGGGACAGGGAAGGCTAACTATGGCTACACCTTC. This codes for CASRDGTGKANYGYTF.

This chain joins TRBV12-3 or TRBV12-4 and TRBJ1-5, with unresolved D. The CDR3 has 13 amino acids. The V and J ends lost 3 bases and 4 bases respectively, with 7 bases between them. The CDR3 DNA sequence: TGTGCCAGCAGTTTCGGAGGAAATCAGCCCCAGCATTTT. Translated, it gives CASSFGGNQPQHF.

CDR3 sequence reads: CASSRTGEYPYEQYF. DNA for the CDR3: TGCGCCAGCAGCCGGACAGGGGAGTATCCCTACGAGCAGTACTTC. The gene calls are TRBV5-1 and TRBJ2-7, with 9 bases matching TRBD1. The ends lost 4 bases at V and 2 bases at J; junction bases unmatched: 7. CDR3 length: 15 amino acids. The germline V gene has CDR1 SGHRS and CDR2 YFSETQ.

The chain uses TRBV7-9 and TRBJ2-2; 8 positions match TRBD1. The CDR3 extends over 18 amino acids. Germline lookup yields CDR1 SEHNR and CDR2 FQNEAQ (reference sequence). The ends lost 3 bases at V and 1 base at J; junction bases unmatched: 10. The CDR3 here is CASSFGGLGQGNTGELFF. Here the CDR3 DNA reads TGTGCCAGCAGCTTTGGCGGACTCGGACAGGGGAACACCGGGGAGCTGTTTTTT.

The chain couples TRBV10-2 to TRBJ2-7; TRBD2 matches at 7 bases. Germline CDR1 and CDR2: WSHSY and SAAADI. The CDR3 has 13 residues. V was clipped by 5 bases and J by 6 bases; unmatched bases: 7. This CDR3 is CASSRGREGEQYF. In DNA, the CDR3 is TGCGCCAGCAGTCGCGGCAGGGAGGGCGAGCAGTACTTC.

The chain employs TRBV6-6 and TRBJ2-1, with D possibly matching TRBD1 (6 bases). This CDR3 has 14 amino acids. Deletions cut 2 bases from V and 10 bases from J, with 15 bases between. Germline lookup yields CDR1 MNHNY and CDR2 SVGAGI (reference sequence). The CDR3 reads CASSYDGRGLEQFF. The CDR3 DNA is TGTGCCAGCAGTTACGATGGCAGGGGCCTAGAGCAGTTCTTC.

The chain joins TRBV5-8 to TRBJ1-5; D remains ambiguous. The CDR3 is 12 amino acids. V lost 5 bases and J lost 4, with 7 bases in between. Germline assignment: CDR1 SGHTS and CDR2 YDEGEE. The CDR3 region is CASRGLNQPQHF. The CDR3 DNA sequence: TGTGCCAGCAGGGGCCTTAATCAGCCCCAGCATTTT.

The rearrangement uses TRBV27 and TRBJ2-5, with TRBD2 matching 8 bases. This CDR3 spans 14 amino acids. The germline CDR1 and CDR2 sequences are MNHEY and SMNVEV (reference sequence). The ends lost 5 bases at V and 4 bases at J; junction bases unmatched: 6. Here the CDR3 DNA reads TGTGCCAGCAGTCTTCCGGGACTAGGAGAGACCCAGTACTTC. The encoded protein is CASSLPGLGETQYF.

The chain uses TRBV11-2 and TRBJ2-1; 7 bases are shared with TRBD1. CDR1 and CDR2 (germline): SGHAT, FQNNGV. The CDR3 length is 13 residues. Unmatched junction bases numbered 4, after V lost 3 bases and J lost 8 bases. This chain's CDR3 is CASSFEGADEQFF. As DNA, the CDR3 is TGTGCCAGCAGCTTCGAGGGGGCGGATGAGCAGTTCTTC.

Note on this clone: Other DNA sequences in the sample encode the same CDR3. This chain joins TRBV7-7 and TRBJ2-5; 15 bases line up with TRBD2. The CDR3 consists of 16 residues. Unmatched junction bases numbered 0, after V lost 3 bases and J lost 1 base. CDR1 SSHAT and CDR2 FNYEAQ come from the germline V gene (reference sequence). CDR3 DNA sequence: TGTGCCAGCAGCTTGGGACTAGCGGGGGGCCAAGAGACCCAGTACTTC. Amino acids: CASSLGLAGGQETQYF.

CDR3 amino acids: CASSDHVARWSTRRLETQYF. CDR3 in DNA: TGTGCCAGCAGCGACCACGTCGCTCGGTGGTCGACTAGAAGGTTAGAGACCCAGTACTTC. This chain uses TRBV3-1 (or the pseudogene TRBV3-2) with TRBJ2-5; a weak D match, TRBD2 (6 bases). Trimming left V 5 bases short and J 4 bases short, with 32 bases between. This CDR3 has 20 amino acids. Germline values: CDR1 LGHDT, CDR2 YNNKEL (reference sequence).

The V call is TRBV5-6, the J call TRBJ2-2; 12 nucleotides match TRBD2. Trimming removed 3 bases from V and 4 bases from J; junction bases left unmatched: 4. Germline V gene data show CDR1 as SGHDT and CDR2 as YYEEEE. The length of the CDR3 is 16 residues. The CDR3 region is CASSSRLAGATGELFF. The CDR3 region has the DNA TGTGCCAGCAGCTCCCGACTAGCGGGGGCCACCGGGGAGCTGTTTTTT.

This chain uses TRBV7-3 with TRBJ1-1, with D possibly being TRBD1 (6 bases). Per the germline V gene, CDR1 is SGHTA and CDR2 is FQGTGA. CDR3 length equals 15 residues. The V end lost 5 bases, the J end lost 1 base, and 14 bases lay between the germline ends. The CDR3 sequence: CASSPIGQPNTEAFF. CDR3 in DNA: TGTGCCAGCAGCCCTATCGGACAGCCGAACACTGAAGCTTTCTTT.